The 28 T cell receptor beta chains below were found in one sample sequenced in a study of blood T cell repertoires in COVID-19. Assay used: immunoSEQ multiplex PCR; TCRdb lists only in-frame clones, some missing. The sample yields about 190,000 clones, under 90% seen once. Sequencing was done on a sample of peripheral blood. These receptors came from a man in his sixties with acute or convalescent COVID-19.

This chain uses TRBV15 with TRBJ1-2; D might be TRBD1 (5 bases). This CDR3 has 15 residues. Germline V gene data show CDR1 as LNHNV and CDR2 as YYDKDF (reference sequence). The V end was cut by 0 bases, the J end by 4 bases, with 12 bases between. The CDR3 DNA reads TGTGCCACCAGCAGAGATCTCGGGGGGTTCTATGGCTACACCTTC. Its translation: CATSRDLGGFYGYTF.

This chain links TRBV5-1 with TRBJ1-1; 8 bases fit TRBD1. From germline, CDR1 is SGHRS and CDR2 YFSETQ. The length of the CDR3 is 19 residues. V shed 2 bases, J shed 2 bases, and the junction held 17 bases outside the gene matches. CDR3 in amino acids: CASSFGFRGQGAVNTEAFF. The DNA of the CDR3 is TGCGCCAGCAGCTTCGGTTTTCGCGGGCAGGGGGCCGTAAACACTGAAGCTTTCTTT.

The V call is TRBV12-3 or TRBV12-4, the J call TRBJ2-7; TRBD2 is a possible D gene (7 bases). V lost 4 bases, J lost 6 bases, and 10 bases lay in between. The CDR3 loop spans 12 amino acids. The CDR3 region is CASSSRGPEQYF. Written as DNA, the CDR3 is TGTGCCAGCAGTTCGCGGGGGCCCGAGCAGTACTTC.

The chain employs TRBV4-2 and TRBJ2-5, with a weak D call TRBD1 (6 bases). CDR3 length: 15 residues. The germline V and J ends were trimmed by 3 bases and 5 bases, with 16 bases remaining between them. The germline V gene encodes CDR1 LGHNA and CDR2 YNFKEQ. CDR3 loop: CASSQAPGEWETQYF. DNA for the CDR3: TGTGCCAGCAGCCAGGCTCCAGGGGAGTGGGAGACCCAGTACTTC.

The chain uses TRBV7-2 and TRBJ2-3; 10 nucleotides match TRBD2. This CDR3 has 15 residues. Germline values: CDR1 SGHTA, CDR2 FQGNSA. The ends lost 3 bases at V and 14 bases at J; junction bases unmatched: 14. The CDR3 coding sequence is TGTGCCAGCAGCTTTGGGACTAGCGCCCCATTTGATTTGTATTTT. Its protein is CASSFGTSAPFDLYF.

This clone occurred once. The chain carries TRBV4-3 and TRBJ1-1; a weak D match, TRBD1 (5 bases). With 0 bases removed from V and 1 base from J, the gap between germline ends came to 9 bases. The CDR3 spans 15 residues. Germline assignment: CDR1 LGHNA and CDR2 YSLEER. The CDR3: CASSQDGAGNTEAFF. In DNA, the CDR3 is TGCGCCAGCAGCCAAGATGGGGCAGGGAACACTGAAGCTTTCTTT.

This clone was recorded a few times. The rearrangement joins TRBV10-3 to TRBJ2-2; 7 nucleotides align to TRBD1. Germline V gene lookup returns CDR1 ENHRY and CDR2 SYGVKD. V shed 6 bases and J 0 bases; nucleotides not matched to a gene: 7. This CDR3 region has 16 residues. The CDR3 region is CAIRGRGTANTGELFF. In nucleotides, the CDR3 is TGTGCCATCAGGGGCAGGGGGACGGCGAACACCGGGGAGCTGTTTTTT.

The CDR3 DNA follows: TGTGCCAGCAGCTCAAACCGATGGACGGGACTCCGGTCGGTGGGCAATCAGCCCCAGCATTTT. This sequence encodes CASSSNRWTGLRSVGNQPQHF. V gene TRBV7-8 combines with J gene TRBJ1-5; D is perhaps TRBD1 (5 bases). This CDR3 has 21 residues. Germline V gene data show CDR1 as SGHVS and CDR2 as FQNEAQ. V was clipped by 4 bases and J by 2 bases, with 30 bases between them.

This rearrangement joins TRBV28 to TRBJ1-1, with D unresolved. CDR3 length equals 13 residues. V lost 2 bases and J lost 0, with 4 bases in between. In germline, CDR1 is MDHEN, CDR2 SYDVKM. The CDR3 spells CASSLGMNTEAFF. DNA of the CDR3: TGTGCCAGCAGTTTAGGCATGAACACTGAAGCTTTCTTT.

The J gene is TRBJ2-7, the V gene TRBV12-3 or TRBV12-4, with D perhaps TRBD1 (5 bases). The CDR3 is 12 amino acids. The germline V and J ends were trimmed by 6 bases and 6 bases, with 12 bases remaining between them. The DNA of the CDR3 is TGTGCCAGCAGCCCCACAGGCCGCGAGCAGTACTTC. This translates into CASSPTGREQYF.

The chain combines TRBV19 with TRBJ1-5; possible D gene TRBD1, 6 bases. The CDR3 spans 15 residues. Germline assignment: CDR1 LNHDA and CDR2 SQIVND (reference sequence). V gave up 0 bases and J gave up 9 bases, with 15 bases separating them. The CDR3 loop reads CASSIDYPTGWPQHF. CDR3 nucleotides: TGTGCCAGTAGTATAGATTATCCAACAGGGTGGCCCCAGCATTTT.

The chain is built from TRBV19 and TRBJ2-3, with 10 bases aligning to TRBD1. This CDR3 is built from 17 residues. V lost 5 bases and J lost 1; bases outside the gene matches: 9. Germline lookup yields CDR1 LNHDA and CDR2 SQIVND (reference sequence). This CDR3 is CASSAKLGTGGTDTQYF. CDR3 coding DNA: TGTGCCAGTAGTGCCAAGCTTGGGACAGGGGGCACAGATACGCAGTATTTT.

The chain couples TRBV14 to TRBJ1-2; TRBD1 agrees at 7 bases. Per germline, CDR1 SGHDN and CDR2 FVKESK. There are 14 residues in the CDR3. The trim removed 4 bases at V and 3 bases at J, leaving 5 bases unmatched. Written as DNA, the CDR3 is TGTGCCAGCAGCCGGGACAGCTCTTACTATGGCTACACCTTC. Protein: CASSRDSSYYGYTF. The full variable domain, its missing parts supplied by reference TRBV14 and TRBJ1-2, is EAGVTQFPSHSVIEKGQTVTLRCDPISGHDNLYWYRRVMGKEIKFLLHFVKESKQDESGMPNNRFLAERTGGTYSTLKVQPAELEDSGVYFCASSRDSSYYGYTFGSGTRLTVV.

The chain carries TRBV7-2 and TRBJ1-1; D is uncertain. The CDR3 runs to 14 residues. The germline gives CDR1 SGHTA, CDR2 FQGNSA. The ends were cut back, 3 bases at V and 10 bases at J, with 18 bases in the middle. The CDR3 sequence: CASSFLGSSTGAFF. The CDR3 nucleotides are TGTGCCAGCAGCTTCCTCGGGTCCTCCACGGGAGCTTTCTTT.

The chain employs TRBV10-3 and TRBJ1-3, with 7 bases aligning to TRBD1. The germline V gene encodes CDR1 ENHRY and CDR2 SYGVKD. J lost 0 bases, V lost 2 bases, and 13 bases had no gene match. This CDR3 is 19 amino acids long. The CDR3 region is CAISEPGQSRLYSGNTIYF. The CDR3 bases are TGTGCCATCAGTGAGCCGGGACAGAGCCGTCTTTACTCTGGAAACACCATATATTTT.

A word on this clone: Other DNA sequences in the sample encode the same CDR3. The rearrangement uses TRBV6-5 and TRBJ2-3, with D possibly being TRBD2 (6 bases). The V gene lost 0 bases and the J gene lost 2 bases, with 9 bases spanning the gap. The CDR3 totals 15 residues. CDR1 and CDR2 (germline): MNHEY, SVGAGI. This CDR3 reads CASSYSGGDTDTQYF. The CDR3 bases are TGTGCCAGCAGTTACTCCGGGGGTGACACAGATACGCAGTATTTT.

The chain employs TRBV10-3 and TRBJ1-2; TRBD1 is a possible D gene (6 bases). Trimming pared 0 bases from V and 4 bases from J, leaving 12 bases between. The length of the CDR3 is 15 residues. Germline V gives CDR1 ENHRY, CDR2 SYGVKD. The CDR3 sequence is CAISESGRGPYGYTF. DNA for the CDR3: TGTGCCATCAGTGAGTCCGGCAGGGGTCCCTATGGCTACACCTTC.

The chain carries TRBV4-1 and TRBJ1-2, with no clear D. Germline V gene sequence: CDR1 MGHRA, CDR2 YSYEKL. V was clipped by 1 base and J by 4 bases, with 10 bases between them. CDR3 length: 14 residues. This CDR3 is CASSQGRVIYGYTF. The CDR3 DNA is TGCGCCAGCAGCCAAGGGAGGGTTATCTATGGCTACACCTTC.

The rearrangement links TRBV6-4 to TRBJ2-3; tentative D call: TRBD2 (5 bases). Germline loops: CDR1 MRHNA, CDR2 SNTAGT. The CDR3 has 13 amino acids. Trimming stripped 0 bases from V and 6 bases from J, with 7 bases between. The CDR3: CASSDSERDTQYF. The CDR3 DNA is TGTGCCAGCAGTGACTCCGAGCGGGATACGCAGTATTTT.

The chain carries TRBV19 and TRBJ1-1; a weak D match, TRBD1 (5 bases). The germline V gene encodes CDR1 LNHDA and CDR2 SQIVND (reference sequence). The CDR3 loop spans 15 amino acids. The ends were cut back, 5 bases at V and 1 base at J, with 14 bases in the middle. The CDR3 loop reads CASSPQGRGNTEAFF. As DNA, the CDR3 is TGTGCCAGTAGTCCTCAGGGAAGGGGGAACACTGAAGCTTTCTTT.

V and J are TRBV19 and TRBJ2-7, with TRBD2 as a possible D gene (6 bases). Germline assignment: CDR1 LNHDA and CDR2 SQIVND (reference sequence). The CDR3 extends over 14 amino acids. V was clipped by 1 base and J by 4 bases, with 11 bases between them. The CDR3 DNA is TGTGCCAGTAGTATAGGAGGCGGGATATACGAGCAGTACTTC. This codes for CASSIGGGIYEQYF.

The chain links TRBV18 to TRBJ2-1; 10 bases map to TRBD2. This CDR3 comprises 16 residues. In germline, CDR1 is KGHSH, CDR2 LQKENI. The trim removed 0 bases at V and 6 bases at J, leaving 5 bases unmatched. CDR3: CASSPPGLAGVNEQFF. CDR3 coding DNA: TGTGCCAGCTCACCACCGGGGCTAGCGGGAGTCAATGAGCAGTTCTTC.

CDR3 sequence reads: CASSTGQNNQPQHF. The CDR3 region has the DNA TGCGCCAGCAGCACAGGACAGAACAATCAGCCCCAGCATTTT. The chain is built from TRBV4-1 and TRBJ1-5, with D possibly matching TRBD1 (6 bases). CDR1 and CDR2 from the germline V gene are MGHRA and YSYEKL. The CDR3 length is 14 residues. Trimming pared 5 bases from V and 3 bases from J, leaving 11 bases between.

Written as DNA, the CDR3 is TGTGCCACGAGGGGAGGGGCTGGAAACACCATATATTTT. It is translated as CATRGGAGNTIYF. The rearrangement joins TRBV10-3 to TRBJ1-3, with D perhaps matching TRBD1 (5 bases). The CDR3 loop spans 13 amino acids. The V end was cut by 10 bases, the J end by 2 bases, with 12 bases between. From germline, CDR1 is ENHRY and CDR2 SYGVKD.

The rearrangement joins TRBV11-2 to TRBJ2-7, with 7 bases that match TRBD2. CDR1 is SGHAT and CDR2 is FQNNGV in the germline V gene. Trimming at V came to 7 bases and at J to 4 bases, leaving 10 bases not matched to a gene. CDR3 length: 14 amino acids. The CDR3 DNA follows: TGTGCCAGCACCTCTACTGGGGGGGGATACGAGCAGTACTTC. The encoded protein is CASTSTGGGYEQYF.

This clone was counted only a few times. The genes are TRBV9 and TRBJ1-3, with 7 bases lining up with TRBD1. The length of the CDR3 is 16 residues. J gave up 4 bases and V 0 bases, and 7 bases lay outside the gene matches. Germline V gene data show CDR1 as SGDLS and CDR2 as YYNGEE. The CDR3 protein is CASSVETGILGNTIYF. Here the CDR3 DNA reads TGTGCCAGCAGCGTAGAGACAGGGATACTCGGAAACACCATATATTTT.

The rearrangement uses TRBV12-3 or TRBV12-4 and TRBJ2-7; 11 positions match TRBD2. The CDR3 has 13 amino acids. V lost 9 bases, J lost 4 bases, and 5 bases stayed unmatched. CDR3 amino acids: CASSLAGGYEQYF. CDR3 DNA: TGTGCCAGTTCTCTAGCGGGAGGTTACGAGCAGTACTTC.

The chain joins TRBV10-3 to TRBJ2-7; TRBD1 matches at 8 bases. This CDR3 is 14 amino acids long. V trimming: 8 bases; J trimming: 3 bases; junction bases outside the gene matches: 9. Germline loops: CDR1 ENHRY, CDR2 SYGVKD. The CDR3 reads CAIGSYGQGYEQYF. The DNA of the CDR3 is TGTGCCATCGGATCTTACGGACAGGGCTACGAGCAGTACTTC.